This T cell receptor (beta chain) was found in a study of blood T cell repertoires in COVID-19 (dated by TCRdb to between 2020 and 2021). For context, the study as a whole: Samples covering the acute and convalescent phases of COVID-19 were provided by collaborators in the United States, Italy and Spain. The prospective study material was composed of cDNA or gDNA derived from T cells, B-cell-depleted T cells, or PBMCs. Deeply sampled blood TCRbeta repertoires from subjects exposed to, actively infected with, or recovered from COVID-19 were included in the dataset. A freely available public database, intended as a resource for researchers studying the immune response to SARS-CoV-2, is where the repertoires were released. The samples were drawn from two sources: the first 160 participants of the ongoing ImmuneRACE study, and 1,254 subjects contributed by 6 global collaborators. The sample metadata nearly always contained a de-identified subject ID, COVID-19 status, age in years and sex. Where available, HLA class I and class II types were taken from metadata supplied by the sample provider and were not determined by assay-based typing.

V is pruned by 6 bases and J by 5 bases, leaving 14 bases of the junction without a gene match. Taken from cysteine to phenylalanine, the CDR3 has 16 residues. The kept DNA is CDR3 alone, 48 bases in frame from the first base. CDR1 and CDR2, looked up from the germline V gene (reference sequence), are MNHEY and SMNVEV. A note on this clone: The specificity of this receptor is unknown. No base quality information exists; no much larger clone differs at one position.

TCRbeta CDR3 regions were amplified from genomic DNA using the immunoSEQ Assay, a bias-controlled multiplex PCR. Concerning the study's data processing: The number of nucleated cells in each sample was estimated from the amplification of reference gene primers within the assay. Sequence reads were collapsed and filtered to measure the absolute abundance of every unique TCRbeta CDR3 rearrangement. Productive Simpson clonality was computed per sample as the square root of Simpson's diversity index over productive rearrangements. TCRdb's version of the immuneACCESS table is confined to in-frame rearrangements and falls short of the full clone set. An unresolved V gene accounts for under half of the shortfall where checked; the remainder is of unknown origin. Clonal size and the V and J genes are those of that table, whereas D and trimming came from the DNA. The sample contains a few hundred thousand clones, approximately 83% of them found a single time. The top ten clonotypes cover 15% to 17% of the sample.

One collaborating source in Seattle enrolled patients during active infection and followed them longitudinally through the course of disease. The collaborating institutions used their own protocols to collect whole blood in K2EDTA tubes. For TCRbeta analysis, collaborators shipped samples as frozen whole blood, isolated PBMCs, or DNA extracted from either of those sample types. The investigation overall reported the following: The quantity of clinical and demographic metadata differed by source and by participant and was supplied without curation.

Sequenced sample: peripheral blood. This receptor was taken from a person aged 70 to 80 with COVID-19, enrolled during active disease. The rearrangement combines TRBV27 with TRBJ2-3; TRBD2 aligns with 7 central bases. The CDR3 corresponds to CASSSPGREKLDTQYF. The DNA is TGTGCCAGCAGCTCCCCTGGGCGGGAGAAACTAGATACGCAGTATTTT.